The source of this TCR beta chain is a study of T cells in localized non-small cell lung cancer. This clone was counted a few times. The antigen is not known. Study-wide findings and caveats: A median of about 60 of the top 100 tumor clones appeared in adjacent lung, which was paired and uninvolved. There was higher T cell clonality in uninvolved adjacent lung than in tumor, and it was highest there. Overall survival was longer when the density of T cells in the blood was higher. A single tumor region was sequenced, leaving heterogeneity possible.

Only in-frame clones appear in the TCRdb table, and some are missing; sequencing was by immunoSEQ multiplex PCR. The sample has over 65,000 clones, less than 85% seen once. The germline gives CDR1 LNHDA, CDR2 SQIVND (reference sequence). V shed 7 bases and J shed 2 bases, with 17 bases lying between them. This CDR3 is 15 amino acids long. Sequences were derived from peripheral blood, sampled before any cancer treatment. The TCR originated in a female donor at least 60 years old with stage I lung adenocarcinoma. This chain connects TRBV19 to TRBJ1-2; D is perhaps TRBD1 (5 bases). The CDR3 DNA reads as TGTGCCAGTACCAATGGGCGGGACGGGAACTATGGCTACACCTTC. It translates to CASTNGRDGNYGYTF.